Following are 13 T cell receptor beta chains from one sample sequenced in a study of shared clonotypes between healthy human individuals. The method was immunoSEQ multiplex PCR; TCRdb's version includes in-frame clones alone and lacks a portion of them. The sample contains 2 million to 2.5 million clones, approximately 95% of which appear only once. Sequencing was done on a sample of naive CD4+ T cells sorted from blood. Subset denoted: CD45RA+ positively selected. The receptors stem from a man aged 18-30 years in good health.

Points on this clone: This specimen includes other DNA sequences encoding the same CDR3. V and J are TRBV7-9 and TRBJ2-3; 9 nucleotides align to TRBD1. The length of the CDR3 is 15 residues. V was clipped by 4 bases and J by 0 bases; unmatched bases: 2. Germline V CDR1 and CDR2: SEHNR, FQNEAQ (reference sequence). CDR3 DNA: TGTGCCAGCAGCTCGACAGGGGGTAGCACAGATACGCAGTATTTT. Protein: CASSSTGGSTDTQYF. Using reference TRBV7-9 and TRBJ2-3 for the parts outside the CDR3, the full variable domain is DTGVSQNPRHKITKRGQNVTFRCDPISEHNRLYWYRQTLGQGPEFLTYFQNEAQLEKSRLLSDRFSAERPKGSFSTLEIQRTEQGDSAMYLCASSSTGGSTDTQYFGPGTRLTVL.

The rearrangement uses TRBV7-9 and TRBJ2-3; 9 nucleotides agree with TRBD2. J lost 0 bases, V lost 0 bases, and 1 base had no gene match. Germline CDR1 is SEHNR and CDR2 is FQNEAQ (reference sequence). The CDR3 has 16 amino acids. The CDR3 DNA is TGTGCCAGCAGCTTAGCGCTAGCGGGGAGCACAGATACGCAGTATTTT. It codes for CASSLALAGSTDTQYF.

This clone was seen only once. Other DNA variants within this sample encode the same CDR3. The chain has TRBV5-1 and TRBJ1-6; no definite D call. The CDR3 loop spans 14 amino acids. Germline V gives CDR1 SGHRS, CDR2 YFSETQ. V gave up 3 bases and J gave up 4 bases, with 8 bases separating them. The CDR3 DNA is TGCGCCAGCAGCTCGACTGGTTATAATTCACCCCTCCACTTT. It encodes CASSSTGYNSPLHF. Full variable domain (outside the CDR3, taken from reference TRBV5-1 and TRBJ1-6): KAGVTQTPRYLIKTRGQQVTLSCSPISGHRSVSWYQQTPGQGLQFLFEYFSETQRNKGNFPGRFSGRQFSNSRSEMNVSTLELGDSALYLCASSSTGYNSPLHFGNGTRLTVT.

V gene TRBV6-5 combines with J gene TRBJ1-2; D possibly corresponds to TRBD1 (5 bases). CDR1 and CDR2 from the germline V gene are MNHEY and SVGAGI. The V gene lost 6 bases and the J gene lost 1 base, with 9 bases spanning the gap. The CDR3 contains 13 residues. CDR3 protein: CASSPQDNYGYTF. The CDR3 DNA sequence: TGTGCCAGCAGCCCACAGGATAACTATGGCTACACCTTC.

On this clone: Other DNA sequences in this specimen translate into the identical CDR3. The V gene is TRBV6-1, the J gene TRBJ2-3, with D maybe TRBD1 (6 bases). V lost 8 bases and J 3 bases, leaving 12 bases between the germline ends. The length of the CDR3 is 13 residues. Per the germline V gene, CDR1 is MNHNS and CDR2 is SASEGT. The DNA of the CDR3 is TGTGCCAGCTCTCTGCAGGGGACAGATACGCAGTATTTT. It encodes CASSLQGTDTQYF.

The chain uses TRBV5-6 and TRBJ1-3; the match to TRBD1 covers 10 bases. In germline, CDR1 is SGHDT, CDR2 YYEEEE. The CDR3 has 17 amino acids. Trimming at V came to 0 bases and at J to 2 bases, leaving 5 bases not matched to a gene. The CDR3 sequence: CASSLEDRGKAGNTIYF. CDR3 nucleotides: TGTGCCAGCAGCTTGGAGGACAGGGGGAAGGCTGGAAACACCATATATTTT.

The chain is built from TRBV9 and TRBJ1-5; possibly TRBD1 for D (6 bases). There are 14 residues in the CDR3. Germline CDR1 reads SGDLS; CDR2 reads YYNGEE. The V gene lost 4 bases and the J gene lost 0 bases, with 8 bases spanning the gap. In DNA, the CDR3 is TGTGCCAGCAGCCCACAGGGTAGCAATCAGCCCCAGCATTTT. It codes for CASSPQGSNQPQHF.

The chain combines TRBV6-6 with TRBJ2-3; the match to TRBD1 covers 9 bases. V dropped 6 bases and J dropped 6; count of bases not matched to a gene: 13. The CDR3 length is 16 residues. Germline loops: CDR1 MNHNY, CDR2 SVGAGI (reference sequence). The CDR3 reads CASRAGTGITHDTQYF. The CDR3, as DNA: TGTGCCAGCAGGGCCGGGACAGGGATTACCCACGATACGCAGTATTTT.

The chain recombines TRBV4-2 with TRBJ1-1; tentatively, D is TRBD1 (6 bases). Trimming took 2 bases from V and 4 from J, leaving 17 bases between them. This CDR3 has 16 amino acids. The V gene's germline CDR1 is LGHNA and CDR2 YNFKEQ. For the CDR3, the DNA is TGTGCCAGCAGCCAAACGGCCCGGCTGGGGGCCACTGAAGCTTTCTTT. It is translated as CASSQTARLGATEAFF.

The chain couples TRBV20-1 to TRBJ2-7; tentative D call: TRBD2 (5 bases). This CDR3 is built from 11 residues. Trimming shortened V by 3 bases and J by 11 bases, and 14 bases separated the two germline ends. The germline V gene has CDR1 DFQATT and CDR2 SNEGSKA (reference sequence). The CDR3 sequence is CSAREGSGEYF. CDR3 nucleotide sequence: TGCAGTGCTAGGGAAGGAAGCGGAGAGTACTTC.

This rearrangement joins TRBV5-1 to TRBJ1-3, with D hard to call. The CDR3 loop spans 13 amino acids. The germline V and J ends were trimmed by 5 bases and 4 bases, with 10 bases remaining between them. Per germline, CDR1 SGHRS and CDR2 YFSETQ. The CDR3 sequence: CASSERQGNTIYF. Written as DNA, the CDR3 is TGCGCCAGCAGTGAACGCCAAGGAAACACCATATATTTT. The variable domain in full, with the rest retrieved from reference TRBV5-1 and TRBJ1-3, is KAGVTQTPRYLIKTRGQQVTLSCSPISGHRSVSWYQQTPGQGLQFLFEYFSETQRNKGNFPGRFSGRQFSNSRSEMNVSTLELGDSALYLCASSERQGNTIYFGEGSWLTVV.

The rearrangement links TRBV10-3 to TRBJ2-3; D is unclear. The CDR3 contains 11 residues. CDR1 is ENHRY, CDR2 SYGVKD, per germline. Trimming shortened V by 6 bases and J by 6 bases, and 7 bases separated the two germline ends. The CDR3 loop is CAIRYGDTQYF. The CDR3 coding sequence is TGTGCCATCAGGTACGGGGATACGCAGTATTTT.

V usage is TRBV2 and J usage is TRBJ2-7; maybe TRBD2 (5 bases). Germline V gene data show CDR1 as SNHLY and CDR2 as FYNNEI. The V end lost 4 bases, the J end lost 0 bases, and 13 bases lay between the germline ends. CDR3 length: 15 amino acids. The CDR3 protein is CASSAEGLASYEQYF. CDR3 DNA sequence: TGTGCCAGCAGTGCTGAGGGTCTTGCCTCCTACGAGCAGTACTTC.